Below are 32 T cell receptor beta chains sequenced from a single sample in a study of blood T cell repertoires in COVID-19. Some clones are missing from TCRdb's copy, which holds only in-frame ones; the method was immunoSEQ multiplex PCR. The sample contains 350,000 to 500,000 clones, approximately 90% of which appear only once. Sequencing was performed on peripheral blood. These receptors originate from a man aged 18 to 30 with COVID-19, enrolled during active disease.

The genes are TRBV2 and TRBJ1-5, with a tentative D call TRBD1 (6 bases). The CDR3 covers 15 residues. The germline V gene encodes CDR1 SNHLY and CDR2 FYNNEI. V was pared by 1 base and J by 0 bases, with 7 bases between. The CDR3 here is CASSEGTDSNQPQHF. As DNA, the CDR3 is TGTGCCAGCAGTGAAGGGACAGATAGCAATCAGCCCCAGCATTTT.

The chain recombines TRBV5-4 with TRBJ2-2; TRBD2 matches 13 bases. The length of the CDR3 is 17 residues. Trimming cost V 10 bases and J 2 bases; bases outside gene matches: 11. Per germline, CDR1 SGHNT and CDR2 YYREEE (reference sequence). CDR3 in amino acids: CAVTLGTSGENTGELFF. The DNA for the CDR3 is TGTGCCGTAACTCTCGGGACTAGCGGGGAAAACACCGGGGAGCTGTTTTTT.

The gene calls are TRBV27 and TRBJ2-1; D may be TRBD1 (7 bases). Per germline, CDR1 MNHEY and CDR2 SMNVEV (reference sequence). The CDR3 has 16 residues. The V gene lost 4 bases and the J gene lost 7 bases, with 20 bases spanning the gap. CDR3 protein: CASSSGGLGGLNEQFF. CDR3 nucleotides: TGTGCCAGCAGTTCAGGGGGTCTAGGGGGGTTGAATGAGCAGTTCTTC.

The chain joins TRBV2 to TRBJ2-1; TRBD2 might be the D (7 bases). Per the germline V gene, CDR1 is SNHLY and CDR2 is FYNNEI. The CDR3 spans 15 residues. V dropped 0 bases and J dropped 3 bases, with 9 bases sitting between them. CDR3 protein: CASSEARGGYNEQFF. The CDR3, as DNA: TGTGCCAGCAGTGAAGCGAGGGGGGGCTACAATGAGCAGTTCTTC.

The V and J genes are TRBV14 and TRBJ2-1, with TRBD2 matching 7 bases. CDR3 length equals 17 residues. Germline V gene data show CDR1 as SGHDN and CDR2 as FVKESK. The V gene end was trimmed by 1 base and the J gene end by 5 bases; junction bases not matched to a gene: 11. This chain's CDR3 is CASSQGPIRGRDNEQFF. The CDR3 nucleotides read TGTGCCAGCAGCCAAGGCCCGATACGCGGGAGAGACAATGAGCAGTTCTTC.

This chain links TRBV10-1 with TRBJ2-3; 9 nucleotides align to TRBD1. V was clipped by 6 bases and J by 1 base; unmatched bases: 8. The V gene's germline CDR1 is WNHNN and CDR2 SYGVQD (reference sequence). The CDR3 spans 16 residues. The CDR3 DNA follows: TGCGCCAGCAGCCGGGGGACAGGGATTGGCACAGATACGCAGTATTTT. This translates into CASSRGTGIGTDTQYF.

The chain couples TRBV18 to TRBJ2-3, with no clear D. Trimming left V 2 bases short and J 9 bases short, with 9 bases between. The germline V gene encodes CDR1 KGHSH and CDR2 LQKENI. The length of the CDR3 is 12 residues. The CDR3 nucleotides read TGTGCCAGCTCACCAGAGGTGGCAACGCAGTATTTT. Residues: CASSPEVATQYF.

The chain recombines TRBV11-2 with TRBJ2-2; 9 bases fit TRBD2. This CDR3 region has 16 residues. Trimming removed 3 bases from V and 0 bases from J; junction bases left unmatched: 2. Germline CDR1 and CDR2: SGHAT and FQNNGV. CDR3 in amino acids: CASSFQRGANTGELFF. The CDR3 DNA sequence: TGTGCCAGCAGCTTCCAGCGGGGGGCGAACACCGGGGAGCTGTTTTTT.

This chain uses TRBV25-1 with TRBJ1-5; a weak D match, TRBD1 (5 bases). V was trimmed by 8 bases and J by 7 bases, leaving 18 bases between them. CDR3 size: 14 residues. Germline-derived CDR1 and CDR2 are MGHDK and SYGVNS. The CDR3 loop reads CASGPGGTSQPQHF. The CDR3 DNA follows: TGTGCCAGCGGCCCGGGGGGAACAAGCCAGCCCCAGCATTTT.

The DNA of the CDR3 is TGTGCCAGCAGCTCCCCACCAGAGGCCCGCACAGATACGCAGTATTTT. The encoded protein is CASSSPPEARTDTQYF. The chain links TRBV7-9 to TRBJ2-3; D is unresolved. This CDR3 comprises 16 residues. Trimming stripped 4 bases from V and 1 base from J, with 15 bases between. Germline V gene lookup returns CDR1 SEHNR and CDR2 FQNEAQ (reference sequence).

This chain links TRBV5-4 with TRBJ1-4; 8 bases align to TRBD1. This CDR3 has 13 amino acids. Trimming removed 4 bases from V and 12 bases from J; junction bases left unmatched: 8. Looked up from germline, CDR1 is SGHNT and CDR2 is YYREEE (reference sequence). The CDR3 DNA reads TGTGCCAGCAGCGCGGACAGGGAAAACGAACTGTTTTTT. Protein: CASSADRENELFF.

V is TRBV9 and J is TRBJ2-7; the D gene is possibly TRBD2 (6 bases). The germline V gene encodes CDR1 SGDLS and CDR2 YYNGEE. Trimming stripped 0 bases from V and 0 bases from J, with 13 bases between. The CDR3 is made up of 16 amino acids. The CDR3 region is CASSVAPLASSYEQYF. In DNA form, the CDR3 reads TGTGCCAGCAGCGTAGCCCCCCTAGCGAGCTCCTACGAGCAGTACTTC.

The CDR3 protein is CASRMTAAGNTIYF. DNA of the CDR3: TGTGCCAGTAGAATGACAGCAGCTGGAAACACCATATATTTT. The J gene is TRBJ1-3, the V gene TRBV19; a weak D match, TRBD1 (5 bases). CDR3 size: 14 residues. The V end lost 6 bases, the J end lost 2 bases, and 11 bases lay between the germline ends. Germline CDR1 and CDR2: LNHDA and SQIVND (reference sequence).

The rearrangement uses TRBV2 and TRBJ2-2; the D gene is possibly TRBD1 (5 bases). The CDR3 extends over 15 amino acids. The V end lost 10 bases, the J end lost 3 bases, and 18 bases lay between the germline ends. Germline assignment: CDR1 SNHLY and CDR2 FYNNEI. In DNA, the CDR3 is TGTGCCACCACCCTGGGGCCTCCCGACACCGGGGAGCTGTTTTTT. It is translated as CATTLGPPDTGELFF.

The J gene is TRBJ2-3, the V gene TRBV2; 9 bases are a match to TRBD1. Trimming cost V 8 bases and J 5 bases; bases outside gene matches: 5. This CDR3 has 13 residues. CDR1 is SNHLY, CDR2 FYNNEI, per germline. CDR3 nucleotides: TGTGCCAGCGGTAGACAGGGGGAAGATACGCAGTATTTT. It codes for CASGRQGEDTQYF.

The genes are TRBV3-1 (or the pseudogene TRBV3-2) and TRBJ2-2; tentative D call: TRBD2 (5 bases). The V gene's germline CDR1 is LGHDT and CDR2 YNNKEL (reference sequence). V lost 0 bases and J lost 7, with 9 bases in between. The CDR3 extends over 14 amino acids. CDR3 protein: CASSQETGSGELFF. In DNA, the CDR3 is TGTGCCAGCAGCCAAGAGACGGGGAGCGGGGAGCTGTTTTTT.

The V call is TRBV19, the J call TRBJ2-6; 8 positions agree with TRBD1. This CDR3 is 17 amino acids long. V was clipped by 4 bases and J by 1 base; unmatched bases: 6. Germline lookup yields CDR1 LNHDA and CDR2 SQIVND (reference sequence). The CDR3: CASSRTGMTSGANVLTF. The CDR3 bases are TGTGCCAGTAGTAGGACAGGGATGACTTCTGGGGCCAACGTCCTGACTTTC.

The rearrangement uses TRBV2 and TRBJ1-2; TRBD1 might be the D (6 bases). Germline loops: CDR1 SNHLY, CDR2 FYNNEI. Trimming took off 4 bases at V and 4 bases at J, with 25 bases between the two ends. CDR3 length equals 18 residues. The CDR3 bases are TGTGCCAGCAGTGGGTGGGACAAGAGTACTGATTGGGCCTATGGCTACACCTTC. This sequence encodes CASSGWDKSTDWAYGYTF.

This clone was seen more than once but under ten times. The chain combines TRBV11-2 with TRBJ2-2; the D gene is possibly TRBD1 (6 bases). The length of the CDR3 is 15 residues. V was pared by 3 bases and J by 7 bases, with 15 bases between. From germline, CDR1 is SGHAT and CDR2 FQNNGV. Here the CDR3 reads CASSFWGPPSGELFF. DNA for the CDR3: TGTGCCAGCAGCTTCTGGGGGCCCCCCAGCGGGGAGCTGTTTTTT.

V is TRBV10-2 and J is TRBJ2-5; tentatively, D is TRBD2 (6 bases). Germline loops: CDR1 WSHSY, CDR2 SAAADI. V lost 4 bases, J lost 1 base, and 16 bases lay in between. The CDR3 covers 16 residues. The CDR3 nucleotides are TGCGCCAGCAGTGTAGGAGGGAGCGCTATCCAAGAGACCCAGTACTTC. It specifies CASSVGGSAIQETQYF.

This clone was recorded once. The chain has TRBV4-1 and TRBJ2-1; D perhaps matches TRBD2 (5 bases). V was cut by 1 base and J by 12 bases, with 19 bases left in between. CDR1 is MGHRA and CDR2 is YSYEKL in the germline V gene. The CDR3 is 15 amino acids. The CDR3 here is CASSQVPPVTKRQFF. DNA for the CDR3: TGCGCCAGCAGCCAAGTCCCCCCCGTGACTAAAAGGCAGTTCTTC.

To note about this clone: The junction differs from germline at one of its ends, possibly a read error. V is TRBV11-2 and J is TRBJ2-5; TRBD1 might be the D (5 bases). CDR1 is SGHAT, CDR2 FQNNGV, per germline. CDR3 length: 13 amino acids. The CDR3 DNA sequence: TGTGCCAGCAGCTTAGGGGAAGGGGATCTGGGTAACTTC. It translates to CASSLGEGDLGNF.

The V call is TRBV5-1, the J call TRBJ1-3; D might be TRBD1 (6 bases). Germline CDR1 is SGHRS and CDR2 is YFSETQ. This CDR3 region has 13 residues. The V end lost 3 bases, the J end lost 3 bases, and 7 bases lay between the germline ends. The chain's CDR3 is CASSSGDGNTIYF. In DNA, the CDR3 is TGCGCCAGCAGCTCAGGGGATGGAAACACCATATATTTT. Variable domain in full (rest from reference TRBV5-1 and TRBJ1-3): KAGVTQTPRYLIKTRGQQVTLSCSPISGHRSVSWYQQTPGQGLQFLFEYFSETQRNKGNFPGRFSGRQFSNSRSEMNVSTLELGDSALYLCASSSGDGNTIYFGEGSWLTVV.

The rearrangement joins TRBV6-2 or TRBV6-3 to TRBJ2-7, with 9 bases lining up with TRBD1. After removal of 2 bases from V and 4 bases from J, the junction contained 6 bases not matched to a gene. CDR1 and CDR2 from the germline V gene are MNHEY and SVGEGT. The CDR3 loop spans 15 amino acids. The CDR3 loop reads CASSYGGTGLYEQYF. The CDR3 DNA is TGTGCCAGCAGTTACGGGGGGACAGGGCTATACGAGCAGTACTTC.

V and J are TRBV29-1 and TRBJ2-1; D perhaps matches TRBD2 (5 bases). V lost 7 bases, J lost 6 bases, and 16 bases lay in between. CDR3 length equals 13 residues. CDR1 SQVTM and CDR2 ANQGSEA come from the germline V gene. The CDR3 sequence is CSDRHGRGNEQFF. The DNA for the CDR3 is TGCAGCGATCGACACGGCCGGGGCAATGAGCAGTTCTTC.

The rearrangement links TRBV4-2 to TRBJ2-5; TRBD2 aligns across 13 bases. This CDR3 spans 18 amino acids. The ends lost 4 bases at V and 6 bases at J; junction bases unmatched: 14. CDR1 LGHNA and CDR2 YNFKEQ come from the germline V gene. CDR3 in amino acids: CASSPGSRTSGSLKTQYF. The CDR3 bases are TGTGCCAGCAGCCCGGGCTCGCGGACTAGCGGGAGTCTGAAGACCCAGTACTTC.

With regard to this clone: The sample holds other DNA sequences that translate to the same CDR3. V usage is TRBV5-1 and J usage is TRBJ1-6; 9 nucleotides agree with TRBD1. The CDR3 is made up of 14 amino acids. Germline CDR1 is SGHRS and CDR2 is YFSETQ. V shed 4 bases, J shed 9 bases, and the junction held 5 bases outside the gene matches. Here the CDR3 reads CASSPGQGGSPLHF. The CDR3 nucleotides read TGCGCCAGCAGCCCGGGACAGGGTGGTTCACCCCTCCACTTT.

The J gene is TRBJ2-7, the V gene TRBV3-1 (or the pseudogene TRBV3-2); possible D gene TRBD1, 6 bases. Deletions cut 3 bases from V and 7 bases from J, with 16 bases between. The CDR3 has 14 amino acids. Germline values: CDR1 LGHDT, CDR2 YNNKEL (reference sequence). The CDR3 reads CASSQGTILREQYF. CDR3 coding DNA: TGTGCCAGCAGCCAGGGGACAATCCTCAGGGAGCAGTACTTC.

The rearrangement uses TRBV7-6 and TRBJ2-7, with a possible D match to TRBD2 (6 bases). CDR3 length: 16 amino acids. Trimming took off 6 bases at V and 1 base at J, with 19 bases between the two ends. The germline gives CDR1 SGHVS, CDR2 FNYEAQ. The CDR3 loop reads CASSSRAGGRSYEQYF. The CDR3 bases are TGTGCCAGCAGTTCGAGGGCAGGAGGGCGGTCCTACGAGCAGTACTTC.

V gene TRBV2 combines with J gene TRBJ1-5, with a tentative D call TRBD1 (6 bases). The length of the CDR3 is 14 residues. V gave up 1 base and J gave up 6 bases, with 10 bases separating them. The germline gives CDR1 SNHLY, CDR2 FYNNEI. The CDR3 reads CASSEEQGAQPQHF. Here the CDR3 DNA reads TGTGCCAGCAGTGAAGAACAGGGAGCTCAGCCCCAGCATTTT.

The chain links TRBV27 to TRBJ1-1; no definite D call. The CDR3 consists of 13 residues. V lost 6 bases and J 5 bases, leaving 13 bases between the germline ends. Germline V CDR1 and CDR2: MNHEY, SMNVEV (reference sequence). CDR3 sequence (DNA): TGTGCCAGCAGCCCTACGGAGGGAACTGAAGCTTTCTTT. Amino acids: CASSPTEGTEAFF.

The gene calls are TRBV7-6 and TRBJ2-3; 11 nucleotides agree with TRBD1. Looked up from germline, CDR1 is SGHVS and CDR2 is FNYEAQ. The CDR3 covers 15 residues. V gave up 3 bases and J gave up 4 bases; unmatched junction bases: 3. The CDR3, as DNA: TGTGCCAGCAGCTTCGGACAGGGGGCCGCAGATACGCAGTATTTT. Translation: CASSFGQGAADTQYF. Full variable domain (outside the CDR3, taken from reference TRBV7-6 and TRBJ2-3): GAGVSQSPRYKVTKRGQDVALRCDPISGHVSLYWYRQALGQGPEFLTYFNYEAQQDKSGLPNDRFSAERPEGSISTLTIQRTEQRDSAMYRCASSFGQGAADTQYFGPGTRLTVL.